This T cell receptor (beta chain) was captured by sequencing in a study of T cell repertoires in cytomegalovirus infection (dated by TCRdb to about 2019). With regard to the full study: Because public TCR beta signatures pointed to carriage of CMV infection together with the matching HLA type, the HLA type of each donor mattered for the analysis.

About this clonotype itself: The antigen it recognizes is unknown. Base qualities are missing; no much larger clone stands one base away.

V is cut back by 0 bases and J by 7 bases, with 9 bases in the junction unmatched. From the cysteine up to the phenylalanine, the CDR3 has a length of 19 residues. CDR3 DNA only is kept here, 57 bases in frame from base 1. Overall study results and their limits: In the ex vivo response, HLA-C-restricted CMV-specific TCR beta clonotypes were dominant, and in two of eight donors the single most frequent clonotype came from this HLA-C-restricted group. Cumulative frequency of public TCR beta family members discriminated carriers of CMV infection plus the relevant HLA type in this cohort and an independent roughly 320-donor cohort.

Sequencing used an Illumina HiSeq 1500. TCRdb reworked the public reads: Q25 trimming with fastp, MiXCR clone assembly, productive beta chains retained. Rows with one shared CDR3 protein collapse into an entry with the most common genes and DNA. The sample yields roughly 630,000 distinct CDR3 sequences; more than 20% were counted once. Roughly 8% of the sample rests with the top ten. The TCR sequence derives from a human donor in good health (CMV status not recorded). Some clones in this sample may be carry-over from other donors' samples. The V gene is TRBV23-1 and the J gene is TRBJ2-1, with 16 middle bases fitting TRBD2. TRBV23-1 is flagged as an ORF with uncertain function. Specimen: CD8+ T cells from PBMCs. In nucleotides, the sequence is TGCGCCAGCAGTCAATCGGTGGGACTAGCGGGGGGGCCTTGTAATGAGCAGTTCTTC. Translated, it gives CASSQSVGLAGGPCNEQFF.